The rows below give T cell receptor beta chains drawn from one sample of a study of monozygotic twins with inflammatory bowel disease. Using the 5' RACE reads, TCRdb records one entry per CDR3 protein without DNA. The sample table sets out around 450,000 distinct CDR3 sequences. Sequencing was done on a sample of blood. Every receptor here comes from a human donor with ulcerative colitis or Crohn's disease, or a healthy co-twin of an affected twin (not recorded which). The CDR3 runs from the conserved cysteine through the conserved F or W.

V	J	CDR3
TRBV3-1	TRBJ1-1	CASSQEEGRRGAFF
TRBV29-1	TRBJ2-3	CSVESRFSDTQYF
TRBV5-1	TRBJ1-6	CATRTDNNSPLHF
TRBV9	TRBJ1-2	CASSADRDMVGNYGYTF
TRBV5-1	TRBJ2-3	CASSLMLAGGVTDTQYF
TRBV4-1	TRBJ2-2	CATSTSANTGELFF
TRBV27	TRBJ2-1	CASSLARAPYNEQFF
TRBV7-9	TRBJ2-5	CASSLPGQGSETQYF
TRBV5-1	TRBJ2-3	CASGQSTDTQYF
TRBV5-1	TRBJ2-7	CASSLLTSGRPDEQYF
TRBV7-2	TRBJ1-2	CASSLSDRGRGYTF
TRBV10-3	TRBJ2-3	CAISESDTTAVYF
TRBV5-1	TRBJ1-2	CASRTGDRDRALGYTF
TRBV5-6	TRBJ2-3	CASSIPGNTDTQYF
TRBV29-1	TRBJ1-1	CSVKPLLQNTEAFF
TRBV6-1	TRBJ2-7	CASSKSRGTYEQYF
TRBV14	TRBJ1-2	CASSQDLQDGYTF
TRBV27	TRBJ1-5	CASSLQAAFGNQPQHF
TRBV12-3/TRBV12-4	TRBJ1-1	CASSPRDRAPNTEAFF
TRBV10-3	TRBJ2-3	CAISAPRGDTQYF
TRBV29-1	TRBJ2-7	CSVVAPSSYEQYF
TRBV29-1	TRBJ2-1	CSVKGQISSYNEQFF
TRBV20-1	TRBJ2-5	CSASADQETQYF
TRBV20-1	TRBJ1-1	CSAAGPGNTEAFF
TRBV29-1	TRBJ2-4	CSVETPLAKNIQYF
TRBV12-3/TRBV12-4	TRBJ2-2	CASSPSDRAGELFF
TRBV29-1	TRBJ2-1	CSVINPVGGINEQFF